These T cell receptor beta chains were read from a single sample in a study of T cell responses to AZD1222 COVID-19 vaccine. TCRdb keeps only in-frame clones here, not all; method: immunoSEQ multiplex PCR. This repertoire shows just under 80,000 clones, roughly 90% found once; its top ten account for roughly 4.7%. The source was peripheral blood, collected 28 days after the second AZD1222 dose. The receptors were sampled from an adult who received the AZD1222 COVID-19 vaccine. Both conserved end residues are part of each CDR3. A D gene is named only where the DNA matches it firmly. For some rows the clone size is stated as once, few or many, or as a class when expanded; others skip it.

CDR3nt,CDR3aa,v_gene,abundance,j_gene,d_gene
TGTGCCAGCAGTTTATCCGGAAACACCATATATTTT,CASSLSGNTIYF,TRBV25-1,.,TRBJ1-3,.
TGTGCCACCAGCAGAGATAAAGGACCTTCCGACTACACCTTC,CATSRDKGPSDYTF,TRBV15,.,TRBJ1-2,.
TGTGCCTGGAATGTTGCGGGTGTTAAAGCTTTCTTT,CAWNVAGVKAFF,TRBV30,.,TRBJ1-1,.
TGTGCCAGCAGCGTAATCCCTATAGCGGGAGGGCCCGATGAGCAGTTCTTC,CASSVIPIAGGPDEQFF,TRBV9,.,TRBJ2-1,TRBD2
TGTGCCAGCAGTCGAGAGGGAGAGCAGTACTTC,CASSREGEQYF,TRBV6-2/TRBV6-3,once,TRBJ2-7,.
TGTGCCAGCAGCGTTACTAGTGAGCAGTTCTTC,CASSVTSEQFF,TRBV9,.,TRBJ2-1,.
TGTGCCAGCAGCCAAGTTTCTGGACTAGCGGGGACCCAGTACTTC,CASSQVSGLAGTQYF,TRBV3-1/TRBV3-2,.,TRBJ2-5,TRBD2
TGCGCCACCAGGACTAGCGGGGAATACAATGAGCAGTTCTTC,CATRTSGEYNEQFF,TRBV5-1,.,TRBJ2-1,TRBD2
TGTGCCTGCGACGGAGCGCTTGGCTACGAGCAGTACTTC,CACDGALGYEQYF,TRBV30,.,TRBJ2-7,.
TGTGCCAGCAGGAGAGCCGGGACAGGGGGAAACGAGCAGTACTTC,CASRRAGTGGNEQYF,TRBV6-5,.,TRBJ2-7,TRBD1
TGTGCCGCGCCAAGGGGACTAGCGGGAACCGGGGAGCTGTTTTTT,CAAPRGLAGTGELFF,TRBV6-5,.,TRBJ2-2,TRBD2
TGTGCCAGCTCACCTTCAATTGGGCGGAACTATGGCTACACCTTC,CASSPSIGRNYGYTF,TRBV18,.,TRBJ1-2,.
TGTGCCAGCTCACCGAAAACGGGGGCAACTAATGAAAAACTGTTTTTT,CASSPKTGATNEKLFF,TRBV18,.,TRBJ1-4,.
TGTGCCAGCAACTTGGGCAGTTGGTCAGACAATGAGCAGTTCTTC,CASNLGSWSDNEQFF,TRBV7-9,.,TRBJ2-1,.
TGTGCCAGCAGCTTATCCCCTGGAGGAGGGGTGGGCGGGGAGCTGTTTTTT,CASSLSPGGGVGGELFF,TRBV7-7,.,TRBJ2-2,.
TGTGCCAGCAGCGGAATGGGACTAGCGGGAACCGAGCAGTACTTC,CASSGMGLAGTEQYF,TRBV7-9,few,TRBJ2-7,TRBD2
TGTGCCAGCTCACCACTCTCCGGGACGGTGAATGAAAAACTGTTTTTT,CASSPLSGTVNEKLFF,TRBV18,.,TRBJ1-4,.
TGTGCCAGCAGCCGGCCGGGACTTGTAGGTACTAATGAAAAACTGTTTTTT,CASSRPGLVGTNEKLFF,TRBV7-9,.,TRBJ1-4,.
TGTGCCAGCAGTTTATTATACAGGATGAACACTGAAGCTTTCTTT,CASSLLYRMNTEAFF,TRBV28,.,TRBJ1-1,.
TGTGCCAGTAGTCCCCGTTTGGGCAATGAGCAGTTCTTC,CASSPRLGNEQFF,TRBV19,.,TRBJ2-1,.
TGTGCCAGCAGCTTTTCTTGGGCGGGAGGGAGCACAGATACGCAGTATTTT,CASSFSWAGGSTDTQYF,TRBV7-8,.,TRBJ2-3,TRBD2
TGCAGTGCTAGTGCAGGGCCCTATGGCTACACCTTC,CSASAGPYGYTF,TRBV20-1,.,TRBJ1-2,.
TGTGCCAGCAGCCCCGGGCCTCTCCAAGAGACCCAGTACTTC,CASSPGPLQETQYF,TRBV7-6,.,TRBJ2-5,.
TGTGCCAGCAGCCAAGAAAACGGGCATAGAACCTACAATGAGCAGTTCTTC,CASSQENGHRTYNEQFF,TRBV3-1/TRBV3-2,.,TRBJ2-1,.
TGTGCCAGCAGCTTCCCACAGGGGGCGGCCGGGGAGCTGTTTTTT,CASSFPQGAAGELFF,TRBV11-2,.,TRBJ2-2,TRBD1
TGTGCCTGGGAACGGGGTGGCGACACTGAAGCTTTCTTT,CAWERGGDTEAFF,TRBV30,.,TRBJ1-1,.
TGCGCCAGCAGCCAAGATCGGCGGCTAGCGGGTTTTACGCAGTATTTT,CASSQDRRLAGFTQYF,TRBV4-3,.,TRBJ2-3,TRBD2
TGCGCCAGCACTTCTGGGCAGGGCCTGGAGACCCAGTACTTC,CASTSGQGLETQYF,TRBV5-1,.,TRBJ2-5,.
TGTGCCAGCAGTTCGACGACCGTTCTATGGGGCGAGCAGTACTTC,CASSSTTVLWGEQYF,TRBV28,.,TRBJ2-7,.
TGTGCCAGCAGCGTAAGTAGCGGAATAAACACCGGGGAGCTGTTTTTT,CASSVSSGINTGELFF,TRBV9,.,TRBJ2-2,.
TGTGCCAGCAGCTTAGAGGCGGGATGGGGGGAGACCCAGTACTTC,CASSLEAGWGETQYF,TRBV7-2,.,TRBJ2-5,.
TGTGCCAGCAGCTCTGGCGACCAGCCCCAGCATTTT,CASSSGDQPQHF,TRBV6-5,.,TRBJ1-5,.
TGCGCCAGCAGCTTGGTGGGACAGAACACTGAAGCTTTCTTT,CASSLVGQNTEAFF,TRBV5-1,.,TRBJ1-1,.
TGTGCCAGCAGCCTTCTCCCGGGACAGGGGGCCGGGAACACTGAAGCTTTCTTT,CASSLLPGQGAGNTEAFF,TRBV4-2,.,TRBJ1-1,TRBD1
TGCGCCAGCAGCTTGGCGGTGGCGGCCGGGGCCAACGTCCTGACTTTC,CASSLAVAAGANVLTF,TRBV5-1,.,TRBJ2-6,.
TGTGCCAGCGGCCCGGAAGGGACTAGCCGTTACGAGCAGTACTTC,CASGPEGTSRYEQYF,TRBV7-8,.,TRBJ2-7,TRBD2
TGTGCCAGCAGACGGGAAGGGGACACTGAAGCTTTCTTT,CASRREGDTEAFF,TRBV2,.,TRBJ1-1,.
TGTGCCAGCAGGCAACAGGGGGATGGCAATCAGCCCCAGCATTTT,CASRQQGDGNQPQHF,TRBV6-6,.,TRBJ1-5,TRBD1
TGTGCCAGCAGGACAGGAGATTATAGCAATCAGCCCCAGCATTTT,CASRTGDYSNQPQHF,TRBV27,.,TRBJ1-5,.
TGCGCCAGCAGCTTGGGGCAGGGATTTTCCTACGAGCAGTACTTC,CASSLGQGFSYEQYF,TRBV5-1,.,TRBJ2-7,.
TGTGCCAGCAGCTTGATAGGTTCCTACGAGCAGTACTTC,CASSLIGSYEQYF,TRBV5-4,.,TRBJ2-7,.
TGTGCCAGTAGTACCTCGGGACCGGCTGAAAAACTGTTTTTT,CASSTSGPAEKLFF,TRBV19,.,TRBJ1-4,.
TGTGCCTGGAGTGTACGGACGGCGATTCGTCAGCCCCAGCATTTT,CAWSVRTAIRQPQHF,TRBV30,.,TRBJ1-5,.
TGTGCCAGCAGCCGTAGACAGGGGGTCTCTGGAAACACCATATATTTT,CASSRRQGVSGNTIYF,TRBV5-8,.,TRBJ1-3,TRBD1
TGTGCCAGCAGTCCCCGACTAGCGGGAGGGCAATACAATGAGCAGTTCTTC,CASSPRLAGGQYNEQFF,TRBV27,.,TRBJ2-1,TRBD2
TGTGCCAGCAGCGTTTCAGGCTCTGGCTACACCTTC,CASSVSGSGYTF,TRBV9,.,TRBJ1-2,.
TGTGCCAGCTCACCACAAGCAGCCATTAATGAAAAACTGTTTTTT,CASSPQAAINEKLFF,TRBV18,.,TRBJ1-4,.
TGTGCCAGCAGAAGCAGGAGGGTCACGGCCGACCTCTCCTACGAGCAGTACTTC,CASRSRRVTADLSYEQYF,TRBV21-1,.,TRBJ2-7,.
TGTGCCATCAGTGGGACAGGGACACAAGAGACCCAGTACTTC,CAISGTGTQETQYF,TRBV10-3,.,TRBJ2-5,TRBD1
TGCGCCAGCAGCGCTCCCCCCGGGGGTGGCTACACCTTC,CASSAPPGGGYTF,TRBV5-1,.,TRBJ1-2,.
TGTGCCAGTAGTATATCGAGGGGCCTACAAGAGACCCAGTACTTC,CASSISRGLQETQYF,TRBV19,.,TRBJ2-5,.
TGTGCCAGCAGCTCCACTAGCGGAGAATCAGATACGCAGTATTTT,CASSSTSGESDTQYF,TRBV11-3,.,TRBJ2-3,TRBD2